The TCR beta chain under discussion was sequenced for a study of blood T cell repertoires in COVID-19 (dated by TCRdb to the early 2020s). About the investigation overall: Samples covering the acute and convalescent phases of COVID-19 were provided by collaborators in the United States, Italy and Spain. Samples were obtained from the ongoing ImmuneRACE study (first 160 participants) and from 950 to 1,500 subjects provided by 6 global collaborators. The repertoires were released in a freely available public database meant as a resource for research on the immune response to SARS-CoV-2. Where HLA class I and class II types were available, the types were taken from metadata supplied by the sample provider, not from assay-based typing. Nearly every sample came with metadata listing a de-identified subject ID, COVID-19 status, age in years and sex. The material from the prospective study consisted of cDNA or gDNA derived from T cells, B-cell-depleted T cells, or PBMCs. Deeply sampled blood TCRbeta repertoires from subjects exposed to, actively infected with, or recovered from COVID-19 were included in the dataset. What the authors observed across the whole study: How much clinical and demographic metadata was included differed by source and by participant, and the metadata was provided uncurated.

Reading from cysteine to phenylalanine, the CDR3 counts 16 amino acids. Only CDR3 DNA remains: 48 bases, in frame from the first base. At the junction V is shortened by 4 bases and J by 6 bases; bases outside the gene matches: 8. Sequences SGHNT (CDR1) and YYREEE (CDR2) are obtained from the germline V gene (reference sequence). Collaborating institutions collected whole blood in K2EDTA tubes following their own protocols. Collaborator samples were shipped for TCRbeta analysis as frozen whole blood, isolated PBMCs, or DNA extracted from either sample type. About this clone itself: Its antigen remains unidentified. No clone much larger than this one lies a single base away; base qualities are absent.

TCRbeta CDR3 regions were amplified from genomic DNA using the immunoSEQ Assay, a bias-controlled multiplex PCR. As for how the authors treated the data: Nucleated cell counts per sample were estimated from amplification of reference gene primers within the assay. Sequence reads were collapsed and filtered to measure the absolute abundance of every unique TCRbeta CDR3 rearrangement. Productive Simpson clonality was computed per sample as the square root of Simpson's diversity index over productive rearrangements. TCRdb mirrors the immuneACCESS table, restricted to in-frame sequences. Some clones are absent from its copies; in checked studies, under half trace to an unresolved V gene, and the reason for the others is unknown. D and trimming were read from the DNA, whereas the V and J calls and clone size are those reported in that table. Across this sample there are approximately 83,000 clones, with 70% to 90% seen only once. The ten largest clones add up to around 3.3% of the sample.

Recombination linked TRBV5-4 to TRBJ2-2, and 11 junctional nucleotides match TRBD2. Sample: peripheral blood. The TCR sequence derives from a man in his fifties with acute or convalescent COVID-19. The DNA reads TGTGCCAGCAGCATAACTAGCGGGAGTGTTCCCGGGGAGCTGTTTTTT. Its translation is CASSITSGSVPGELFF.